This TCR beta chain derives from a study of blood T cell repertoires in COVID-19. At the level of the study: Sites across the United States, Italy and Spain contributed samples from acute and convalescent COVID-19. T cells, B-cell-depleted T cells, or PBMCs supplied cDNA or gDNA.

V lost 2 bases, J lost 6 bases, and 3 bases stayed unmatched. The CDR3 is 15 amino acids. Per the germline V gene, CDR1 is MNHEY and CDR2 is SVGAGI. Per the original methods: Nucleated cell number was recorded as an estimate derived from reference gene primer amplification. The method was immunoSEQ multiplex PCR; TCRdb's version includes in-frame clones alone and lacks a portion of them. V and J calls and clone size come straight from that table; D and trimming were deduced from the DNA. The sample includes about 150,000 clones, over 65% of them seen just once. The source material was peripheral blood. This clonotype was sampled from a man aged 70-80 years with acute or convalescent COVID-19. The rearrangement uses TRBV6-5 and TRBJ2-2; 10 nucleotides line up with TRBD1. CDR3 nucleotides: TGTGCCAGCAGTTACCGGACAGGGGGGCCCGGGGAGCTGTTTTTT. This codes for CASSYRTGGPGELFF.